This is a list of T cell receptor beta chains from one sample in a study of T cell responses to AZD1222 COVID-19 vaccine. Produced via immunoSEQ multiplex PCR; TCRdb's table is partial and in-frame only. The table has 170,000 or so clones, just over 90% seen once. The sample here was peripheral blood, taken on day 0 of AZD1222 vaccination. These receptors were obtained from an adult in good health. CDR3s include the opening cysteine and the closing phenylalanine or tryptophan. D genes are given only for firm matches. Rows give clone size only sometimes, using once, few, many, or a class for an expanded clone.

J gene	clone size	V gene	D gene	CDR3 DNA	CDR3 protein
TRBJ2-3	.	TRBV6-4	.	TGTGCCAGCAGCCCCCACGGGCAGAGCACAGATACGCAGTATTTT	CASSPHGQSTDTQYF
TRBJ2-2	.	TRBV11-3	.	TGTGCCAGCAGCTTAGGTTATACCGGGGAGCTGTTTTTT	CASSLGYTGELFF
TRBJ2-1	.	TRBV28	.	TGTGCCAGCAGTTTGGTGGGGGTAAAGCAGTTCTTC	CASSLVGVKQFF
TRBJ1-2	.	TRBV7-2	.	TGTGCCAGCAGCTTAGCGTCAGGCCGGACGGATAACTATGGCTACACCTTC	CASSLASGRTDNYGYTF
TRBJ2-5	few	TRBV3-1/TRBV3-2	.	TGTGCCAGCAGCATACTCGGAGAGACCCAGTACTTC	CASSILGETQYF
TRBJ2-3	.	TRBV9	.	TGTGCCAGCAGCGTAGGGGCGGGGTGGGGAGATACGCAGTATTTT	CASSVGAGWGDTQYF
TRBJ1-4	once	TRBV4-3	TRBD1	TGCGCCAGCAGCCGGGACAGGGACTGGACAGGCGCAACTAATGAAAAACTGTTTTTT	CASSRDRDWTGATNEKLFF
TRBJ2-6	.	TRBV18	.	TGTGCCAGCTCACCATCGCGGGGGCGCGGGGCCAACGTCCTGACTTTC	CASSPSRGRGANVLTF
TRBJ1-2	.	TRBV19	TRBD1	TGTGCCAGTACAGGGGGGCTCTATGGCTACACCTTC	CASTGGLYGYTF
TRBJ1-5	.	TRBV28	TRBD1	TGTGCCAGCAGTTTCGTACAGGGGGATCAGCCCCAGCATTTT	CASSFVQGDQPQHF
TRBJ2-1	.	TRBV29-1	TRBD1	TGCAGCGGACGGGACAGGAACAATGAGCAGTTCTTC	CSGRDRNNEQFF
TRBJ2-2	.	TRBV6-5	.	TGTGCCAGCAGTTACGGTTTTGCCAGGGGCACCGGGGAGCTGTTTTTT	CASSYGFARGTGELFF
TRBJ1-2	.	TRBV9	TRBD1	TGTGCCAGCAGCGGGACAGGGGGCGAACGATATGGCTACACCTTC	CASSGTGGERYGYTF
TRBJ2-7	.	TRBV5-6	.	TGTGCCAGCAGCTTCGCCGGTGAGCCCTACGAGCAGTACTTC	CASSFAGEPYEQYF
TRBJ2-1	once	TRBV7-3	TRBD2	TGTGCCAGCAGCTTAGGGCAGCGGGGGGTTAATGAGCAGTTCTTC	CASSLGQRGVNEQFF
TRBJ2-7	.	TRBV12-3/TRBV12-4	.	TGTGCCAGCAGTTTTCGGCTTGCTGCCGAGCAGTACTTC	CASSFRLAAEQYF
TRBJ1-3	.	TRBV6-5	.	TGTGCCAGCAGTTACTCTCGGGGCTCTGGAAACACCATATATTTT	CASSYSRGSGNTIYF
TRBJ2-7	.	TRBV6-2/TRBV6-3	.	TGTGCCAGCACCCCGTCCGGACTTCTGATCTACGAGCAGTACTTC	CASTPSGLLIYEQYF
TRBJ1-2	.	TRBV24-1	.	TGTGCCACCAGTGATGGACCTTCCTTGACAGGAGTCTATGGCTACACCTTC	CATSDGPSLTGVYGYTF
TRBJ1-2	once	TRBV20-1	.	TGCAGTGCTGGACATGGCTACACCTTC	CSAGHGYTF
TRBJ1-1	once	TRBV5-1	TRBD1	TGCGCCAGCAGCCGGGGACAGAGGGTACAAACTGAAGCTTTCTTT	CASSRGQRVQTEAFF
TRBJ1-1	.	TRBV6-2/TRBV6-3	.	TGTGCCAGCAGTTACTGTCAGGTAGCTGAAGCTTTCTTT	CASSYCQVAEAFF
TRBJ1-3	.	TRBV30	.	TGTGCCTGGAGTGTAGTTTCAGGGGACGAAGGAAACACCATATATTTT	CAWSVVSGDEGNTIYF
TRBJ1-4	.	TRBV11-2	TRBD1	TGTGCCAGCAGCTTTCTGGTACAGGGGAATGAAAAACTGTTTTTT	CASSFLVQGNEKLFF
TRBJ1-1	.	TRBV5-1	.	TGCGCCAGCAGCTTGGGCAATTACAATACTGAAGCTTTCTTT	CASSLGNYNTEAFF
TRBJ2-1	.	TRBV5-1	.	TGCGCCAGCAATGAGCAGTTCTTC	CASNEQFF
TRBJ2-3	.	TRBV3-1/TRBV3-2	TRBD2	TGTGCCAGCAGCCAAGAACGGGGACTAGGGTGCGAAGATACGCAGTATTTT	CASSQERGLGCEDTQYF
TRBJ1-5	.	TRBV6-6	.	TGTGCCAGCAGTCCGCGTGGACCGAGAATTAATCAGCCCCAGCATTTT	CASSPRGPRINQPQHF
TRBJ1-1	.	TRBV3-1/TRBV3-2	.	TGTGCCAGCAGCCGACTGGACAGCCAGAACACTGAAGCTTTCTTT	CASSRLDSQNTEAFF
TRBJ1-6	.	TRBV6-5	TRBD1	TGTGCCAGCAAAGGGACAGGGGGGACCCTCACCCTCCACTTT	CASKGTGGTLTLHF
TRBJ1-2	.	TRBV29-1	.	TGCAGCGTTGAACTAGTACCTCGGTATGGCTACACCTTC	CSVELVPRYGYTF
TRBJ1-1	once	TRBV7-9	.	TGTGCCAGCAGCCCCTTTTGGGGGTCGGGGAACACTGAAGCTTTCTTT	CASSPFWGSGNTEAFF
TRBJ2-1	few	TRBV7-2	.	TGTGCCAGCAGCTGGGGATTGGAGCAGTTCTTC	CASSWGLEQFF
TRBJ1-1	.	TRBV7-2	.	TGTGCCAGCAGCTTAGCCCTACCGTTGAACATTGAAGCTTTCTTT	CASSLALPLNIEAFF
TRBJ1-4	.	TRBV11-3	.	TGTGCCAGCAGCCGAGTGGGTAATGAAAAACTGTTTTTT	CASSRVGNEKLFF
TRBJ1-2	.	TRBV27	.	TGTGCCAGCAAGTCTTCCCCAGGTGGAAACTATGGCTACACCTTC	CASKSSPGGNYGYTF
TRBJ2-7	.	TRBV2	TRBD1	TGTGCCAGCAGTTCTAGACAGGGATACGCCGAGCAGTACTTC	CASSSRQGYAEQYF
TRBJ2-5	.	TRBV5-4	.	TGTGCCAGCAGCTTCCAGGGGACAGAGACCCAGTACTTC	CASSFQGTETQYF
TRBJ1-4	.	TRBV6-5	TRBD1	TGTGCCAGCACCCGACAGGGAGGAGAAAAACTGTTTTTT	CASTRQGGEKLFF